These T cell receptor beta chains were read from a single sample in a study of T cells after posttransplantation cyclophosphamide. Sequenced by immunoSEQ multiplex PCR; TCRdb stores in-frame clones only, minus some. The data show 35,000 to 40,000 clones, with none appearing a single time. The sample was PBMCs. Every receptor here comes from a young man in good health and a related stem cell transplant donor. Each CDR3 is given with its conserved first and last residue. D genes are given only for firm matches. Clone size is not always given. Where it is, it says once, few, many or a class for expanded clones.

-	TRBV5-3	TRBJ1-4	many	TGTGCCAGAAGCACCGGACAATTTCTGAAACCCGAAAAACTGTTTTTT	CARSTGQFLKPEKLFF
-	TRBV7-3	TRBJ2-7	many	TGTGCCAGCAGCTTATCAAGTAGCTCCTACGAGCAGTACTTC	CASSLSSSSYEQYF
TRBD2	TRBV7-3	TRBJ2-3	few	TGTGCCAGCAGCTTGGTCGCGGGGGGGGACCCAGATACGCAGTATTTT	CASSLVAGGDPDTQYF
TRBD1	TRBV7-3	TRBJ1-1	many	TGTGCCAGCAGCTCGGGACAGCGAAACACTGAAGCTTTCTTT	CASSSGQRNTEAFF
-	TRBV7-9	TRBJ2-2	many	TGTGCCAGCAGCTTAGAGGCAGGAGTAGGCGGGGAGCTGTTTTTT	CASSLEAGVGGELFF
TRBD1	TRBV5-1	TRBJ2-2	many	TGCGCCAGCAGCCCGTGGGGACAGGGATCGGCCGGGGAGCTGTTTTTT	CASSPWGQGSAGELFF
-	TRBV5-1	TRBJ1-2	-	TGCGCCAGCAGCTTGGTTCCACAGGGAGGAAACTATGGCTACACCTTC	CASSLVPQGGNYGYTF
TRBD2	TRBV5-4	TRBJ2-2	many	TGTGCCAGCGGAGGGCGGGGGGACACCGGGGAGCTGTTTTTT	CASGGRGDTGELFF
TRBD1	TRBV12-3/TRBV12-4	TRBJ2-5	many	TGTGCCAGCAGTTTAGTCGGCAGGGGGGAGACCCAGTACTTC	CASSLVGRGETQYF
-	TRBV12-3/TRBV12-4	TRBJ2-7	-	TGTGCCAGCAGCTTTCTCAGGGGAGGGAGCTACGAGCAGTACTTC	CASSFLRGGSYEQYF
TRBD2	TRBV7-2	TRBJ2-7	many	TGTGCCAGCAGCTCTTCTAGCGGGGTGAGCTACGAGCAGTACTTC	CASSSSSGVSYEQYF
TRBD1	TRBV6-5	TRBJ2-7	-	TGTGCCAGCAGTCGAACAGGGGGCTCCTACGAGCAGTACTTC	CASSRTGGSYEQYF
TRBD1	TRBV6-5	TRBJ1-2	many	TGTGCCAGCAGTTACTCGAGGGGGCTCGGCTACACCTTC	CASSYSRGLGYTF
TRBD2	TRBV6-1	TRBJ2-1	many	TGTGCCAGCAGTGGACTAGCGGGGGGACACAATGAGCAGTTCTTC	CASSGLAGGHNEQFF
-	TRBV5-4	TRBJ1-1	few	TGTGCCAGCAGCTTATCTTCCCAGGGGAGTACTGAAGCTTTCTTT	CASSLSSQGSTEAFF
-	TRBV6-2/TRBV6-3	TRBJ2-1	-	TGTGCCAGCAGTTTCCGTCAGGGTAGGAATGAGCAGTTCTTC	CASSFRQGRNEQFF
-	TRBV5-4	TRBJ1-2	many	TGTGCCAGCAGCTTGGAGGCAGGTCGAGGCTACACCTTC	CASSLEAGRGYTF
-	TRBV6-5	TRBJ2-7	many	TGTGCCAGCAAGCAGGCTCCAATCTACGAGCAGTACTTC	CASKQAPIYEQYF
-	TRBV5-5	TRBJ1-2	many	TGTGCCAGCAGCGAACCGACAGAAGCTAACTATGGCTACACCTTC	CASSEPTEANYGYTF
TRBD1	TRBV19	TRBJ1-2	many	TGTGCCAGTAGTATGACAGGGACCAACTATGGCTACACCTTC	CASSMTGTNYGYTF
TRBD1	TRBV12-3/TRBV12-4	TRBJ2-2	many	TGTGCCAGCAGTGACTCCGGGACAGGGGACACCGGGGAGCTGTTTTTT	CASSDSGTGDTGELFF
-	TRBV7-3	TRBJ2-1	many	TGTGCCAGCTCCTCCGACAACGGTGAGCAGTTCTTC	CASSSDNGEQFF
TRBD1	TRBV6-2/TRBV6-3	TRBJ1-1	many	TGTGCCAGCAGCGACAGGGAGGGCACTGAAGCTTTCTTT	CASSDREGTEAFF
-	TRBV7-8	TRBJ1-2	many	TGTGCCAGCAGCTTATTCCCTAACCCCTATGGCTACACCTTC	CASSLFPNPYGYTF
TRBD1	TRBV5-1	TRBJ2-4	few	TGCGCCAGCAGCCAAGGACAGGGGGGGACCAAAAACATTCAGTACTTC	CASSQGQGGTKNIQYF
-	TRBV10-3	TRBJ2-7	many	TGTGCCATCAGTGATTTGGGGGGTAACTACGAGCAGTACTTC	CAISDLGGNYEQYF
-	TRBV11-2	TRBJ1-6	many	TGTGCCAGCAGCTTCCCCCAGGGAAGGTATAATTCACCCCTCCACTTT	CASSFPQGRYNSPLHF
-	TRBV5-1	TRBJ1-1	-	TGCGCCAGCAGCTTGGAAGGACAAACTAACACTGAAGCTTTCTTT	CASSLEGQTNTEAFF
-	TRBV7-9	TRBJ2-3	-	TGTGCCAGCAGCCCGCGGGGCCCAGATACGCAGTATTTT	CASSPRGPDTQYF
TRBD1	TRBV12-3/TRBV12-4	TRBJ2-5	many	TGTGCCAGCAGTTCATCCCTGGGACAGGATAAGTACTTC	CASSSSLGQDKYF
-	TRBV12-3/TRBV12-4	TRBJ2-3	many	TGTGCCAGCAGATACCCCTCGGGCACAGATACGCAGTATTTT	CASRYPSGTDTQYF
-	TRBV18	TRBJ2-5	few	TGTGCCAGCTCACCTATAGCGGTCCCAGAGACCCAGTACTTC	CASSPIAVPETQYF
-	TRBV19	TRBJ1-4	many	TGTGCCAGTAGTATGAGCGGTGCAACTAATGAAAAACTGTTTTTT	CASSMSGATNEKLFF
-	TRBV12-3/TRBV12-4	TRBJ1-2	few	TGTGCCAGCAGTTTGAGGCAGGCGTCAGCTAACTATGGCTACACCTTC	CASSLRQASANYGYTF
-	TRBV24-1	TRBJ2-1	many	TGTGCCACCAGTGATTTAGTAGGAGGGGGCTACAATGAGCAGTTCTTC	CATSDLVGGGYNEQFF
-	TRBV6-5	TRBJ1-1	many	TGTGCCAGCAGTTACTCGAACAGACCCATGAACACTGAAGCTTTCTTT	CASSYSNRPMNTEAFF
TRBD1	TRBV27	TRBJ1-1	many	TGTGCCAGCGGGGGACAGCTGGGGAACACTGAAGCTTTCTTT	CASGGQLGNTEAFF
-	TRBV15	TRBJ2-1	many	TGTGCCACCAGCAGAGTAACAGGGCGCTCCTACAATGAGCAGTTCTTC	CATSRVTGRSYNEQFF
-	TRBV28	TRBJ2-7	few	TGTGCCAGCAGCGACGACAGGGGAGGGTACGAGCAGTACTTC	CASSDDRGGYEQYF
TRBD1	TRBV11-2	TRBJ2-1	many	TGTGCCAGCAGCTTCGGCCAGGGGGTGTTCAATGAGCAGTTCTTC	CASSFGQGVFNEQFF
TRBD1	TRBV5-6	TRBJ1-1	many	TGTGCCAGCAGCAGGGACAGGTACAGGACTGAAGCTTTCTTT	CASSRDRYRTEAFF
TRBD2	TRBV7-2	TRBJ2-1	many	TGTGCCAGCAGCACCGGGACTAGGGGGAATGAGCAGTTCTTC	CASSTGTRGNEQFF
TRBD1	TRBV18	TRBJ2-2	many	TGTGCCAGCCAGGGCCAGGGGGCGTCCACCGGGGAGCTGTTTTTT	CASQGQGASTGELFF
TRBD1	TRBV24-1	TRBJ2-1	many	TGTGCCACCAGTGATTTGGACAGGGGTAATGAGCAGTTCTTC	CATSDLDRGNEQFF
TRBD2	TRBV12-3/TRBV12-4	TRBJ2-3	many	TGTGCCAGCAGGCACCAGGGAGGGACAGATACGCAGTATTTT	CASRHQGGTDTQYF
-	TRBV5-1	TRBJ1-2	many	TGCGCCAGCAGCCAGAATTCGGCAGGGGAAGATGGCTACACCTTC	CASSQNSAGEDGYTF
-	TRBV19	TRBJ2-1	many	TGTGCCAGTAGTATCAAGGGTGGGGGGAAGGAGTTCTTC	CASSIKGGGKEFF
TRBD1	TRBV7-9	TRBJ2-4	many	TGTGCCAGCAGCTTAGCGGTGGACAGGGGGCGAGCCAAAAACATTCAGTACTTC	CASSLAVDRGRAKNIQYF
TRBD2	TRBV13	TRBJ2-1	many	TGTGCCAGCAGCCTACTAGCGGGGGGCCCGTACAATGAGCAGTTCTTC	CASSLLAGGPYNEQFF
TRBD1	TRBV7-3	TRBJ2-2	many	TGTGCCAGCAGCTTTGGGACAGGGAACACCGGGGAGCTGTTTTTT	CASSFGTGNTGELFF
-	TRBV13	TRBJ2-5	few	TGTGCCAGCAGCTTGGGCAGGGGACCCCAAGAGACCCAGTACTTC	CASSLGRGPQETQYF
TRBD1	TRBV6-2/TRBV6-3	TRBJ2-1	many	TGTGCCAGCAGTCCTAAGCCCCCCGGGACAGGGTACAATGAGCAGTTCTTC	CASSPKPPGTGYNEQFF
TRBD1	TRBV7-9	TRBJ1-2	-	TGTGCCAGCAGCTTACAACAGGGGAACTATGGCTACACCTTC	CASSLQQGNYGYTF
-	TRBV7-3	TRBJ1-2	many	TGTGCCAGCAGCTTAGGGGGCGAGGGATATGGCTACACCTTC	CASSLGGEGYGYTF
-	TRBV19	TRBJ1-1	many	TGTGCCAGTACGGGTATCTGGAACACTGAAGCTTTCTTT	CASTGIWNTEAFF
TRBD2	TRBV7-3	TRBJ2-3	-	TGTGCCAGCAGCTTAACGTCGGGCCCAGCGGGGGAGGCAGATACGCAGTATTTT	CASSLTSGPAGEADTQYF
TRBD2	TRBV6-1	TRBJ2-3	few	TGTGCCAGCAGTGATAGTTTTGGCGGGGGAGTCACAGATACGCAGTATTTT	CASSDSFGGGVTDTQYF